Below, 3 T cell receptor beta chains from the same sample are listed, as sequenced in a study of somatic mutations in cytotoxic T cells in rheumatoid arthritis. TCRdb's table, derived via immunoSEQ multiplex PCR, lists solely in-frame clones and lacks some. This sample has about 33,000 clones, with less than 85% found just once. Sequenced sample: CD8+ T cells sorted from blood. The receptors derive from a man aged 35-49 years in good health.

J is TRBJ1-2 and V is TRBV6-1; D gene ambiguous. The V gene's germline CDR1 is MNHNS and CDR2 SASEGT. V was clipped by 4 bases and J by 9 bases, with 12 bases between them. The CDR3 is 12 residues long. CDR3 region: CASSGGAGSYTF. The CDR3, as DNA: TGTGCCAGCAGTGGAGGTGCGGGGAGCTACACCTTC.

The CDR3 reads CASSLRENSYEQYF. CDR3 DNA sequence: TGTGCCAGCAGTTTACGGGAGAACTCCTACGAGCAGTACTTC. The chain joins TRBV6-5 to TRBJ2-7, with TRBD2 as a possible D gene (6 bases). V was trimmed by 4 bases and J by 0 bases, leaving 10 bases between them. This CDR3 has 14 amino acids. Germline lookup yields CDR1 MNHEY and CDR2 SVGAGI.

The chain carries TRBV6-5 and TRBJ1-2, with 7 bases matching TRBD1. Germline lookup yields CDR1 MNHEY and CDR2 SVGAGI. Losses at the gene ends were 0 bases for V and 2 bases for J; bases not matched to a gene: 6. The CDR3 spans 16 residues. CDR3 in DNA: TGTGCCAGCAGTTACTCGTCGACAGGGATAAACTATGGCTACACCTTC. Translated, it gives CASSYSSTGINYGYTF.